This TCR beta chain appears in the sequencing data of a study of shared clonotypes between healthy human individuals. Study results and caveats: Rarefaction gave evidence that sorted-subset sequencing remained incomplete despite large depth.

With respect to this clone: Its specificity is unknown.

Several immunoSEQ plates received, in even portions, the genomic DNA of each subset. Method: immunoSEQ multiplex PCR; TCRdb's copy keeps in-frame clones and lacks some. The sample holds a few million clones, around nine tenths seen once. The receptor was derived from a young man in good health. The sample taken for sequencing was naive CD4+ T cells sorted from blood. Subset of the sample: CD45RA+ positively selected.

The CDR3 is CASSFRYSGYNQPQHF. In DNA, the CDR3 is TGTGCCAGCAGTTTTCGCTACTCAGGCTACAATCAGCCCCAGCATTTT. The gene calls are TRBV28 and TRBJ1-5; D is undetermined. Trimming removed 3 bases from V and 3 bases from J, with 15 bases in between. Germline V gene data show CDR1 as MDHEN and CDR2 as SYDVKM. CDR3 length: 16 amino acids. Together with reference TRBV28 and TRBJ1-5, the CDR3 gives the full variable domain: DVKVTQSSRYLVKRTGEKVFLECVQDMDHENMFWYRQDPGLGLRLIYFSYDVKMKEKGDIPEGYSVSREKKERFSLILESASTNQTSMYLCASSFRYSGYNQPQHFGDGTRLSIL.